This entry lists 14 T cell receptor beta chains sequenced from one sample in a study of blood T cells in healthy people across ages. Then a second PCR, running roughly 7 to 12 cycles, was carried out with a sample-barcoded 5' primer and a J-beta primer mix. TCRdb reprocessed the 5' RACE reads with MiXCR, giving one entry per CDR3 protein. This table holds roughly 700,000 distinct CDR3 sequences, more than 20% found once. A further study also used this sample, focusing on T cells of mothers and their children.

Sequenced: blood. The origin of the receptors is a boy between 10 and 17 years old in good health.

This clonotype occurred many times. The chain combines TRBV12-3 or TRBV12-4 with TRBJ1-4; no definite D call. CDR3 length equals 13 residues. V was shortened by 4 bases and J by 8 bases, with 11 bases between the two germline ends. The CDR3 protein is CASSWPPGEKLFF. The CDR3 bases are TGTGCCAGCAGTTGGCCACCTGGGGAAAAACTGTTTTTT.

This clonotype was seen only a few times. The J gene is TRBJ1-5, the V gene TRBV2; TRBD1 might be the D (5 bases). The germline V and J ends were trimmed by 3 bases and 0 bases, with 9 bases remaining between them. Germline-derived CDR1 and CDR2 are SNHLY and FYNNEI. This CDR3 has 15 amino acids. CDR3 sequence: CASSERGISNQPQHF. For the CDR3, the DNA is TGTGCCAGCAGTGAGCGGGGGATTAGCAATCAGCCCCAGCATTTT.

This clonotype was detected only a few times. The genes are TRBV7-2 and TRBJ1-3; D is uncertain. Germline CDR1 reads SGHTA; CDR2 reads FQGNSA. V lost 5 bases, J lost 0 bases, and 11 bases lay in between. The CDR3 runs to 15 residues. DNA for the CDR3: TGTGCCAGCAGCCCAGGCCGGACCTCTGGAAACACCATATATTTT. Translation gives CASSPGRTSGNTIYF.

The chain has TRBV29-1 and TRBJ2-5; TRBD1 is a possible D gene (5 bases). The tail of the sequence fits TRBJ2-7 better, so the J call may be wrong. The CDR3 runs to 15 residues. Germline V gene lookup returns CDR1 SQVTM and CDR2 ANQGSEA. In nucleotides, the CDR3 is TGCAGCGTTGAAGCCCCTGCCAGGGAAACGTACGAGCAGTACTTC. Protein: CSVEAPARETYEQYF.

This clonotype has just a few counts. The genes are TRBV28 and TRBJ2-1; 9 bases are shared with TRBD2. The CDR3 is 14 amino acids. The trim removed 5 bases at V and 8 bases at J, leaving 7 bases unmatched. Germline values: CDR1 MDHEN, CDR2 SYDVKM. The CDR3 protein is CASSLSGSGYEQFF. CDR3 DNA sequence: TGTGCCAGCAGTCTTAGCGGGAGCGGTTATGAGCAGTTCTTC.

This clonotype showed up just once. This chain links TRBV7-6 with TRBJ2-7; D is perhaps TRBD2 (6 bases). The CDR3 contains 13 residues. V dropped 4 bases and J dropped 7 bases, with 14 bases sitting between them. Germline CDR1 is SGHVS and CDR2 is FNYEAQ. CDR3 amino acids: CASSSFPGEEQYF. CDR3 coding DNA: TGTGCCAGCAGCTCGTTTCCGGGGGAAGAGCAGTACTTC.

The chain links TRBV7-9 to TRBJ2-1; D remains ambiguous. The length of the CDR3 is 12 residues. V lost 10 bases and J lost 2, with 9 bases in between. Germline values: CDR1 SEHNR, CDR2 FQNEAQ (reference sequence). The CDR3 DNA reads TGTGCCACCGCTCCCCCCTACAATGAGCAGTTCTTC. This encodes CATAPPYNEQFF.

The chain has TRBV12-3 or TRBV12-4 and TRBJ2-5; TRBD2 agrees at 12 bases. This CDR3 has 17 amino acids. V shed 3 bases and J 4 bases; nucleotides not matched to a gene: 9. The CDR3: CASSFLAGGRVAETQYF. The CDR3, as DNA: TGTGCCAGCAGTTTTCTAGCGGGGGGGCGGGTGGCAGAGACCCAGTACTTC.

This clonotype showed up many times. The chain combines TRBV28 with TRBJ1-3; D perhaps matches TRBD1 (6 bases). Trimming removed 5 bases at V and 6 bases at J, with 14 bases between. The germline V gene has CDR1 MDHEN and CDR2 SYDVKM. CDR3 length: 14 residues. The CDR3 DNA reads as TGTGCCAGCAGTCCCGACATGGGGGCAAACACCATATATTTT. It codes for CASSPDMGANTIYF.

This clonotype was found a few times. This chain uses TRBV28 with TRBJ2-3; 10 nucleotides match TRBD2. There are 17 residues in the CDR3. The germline CDR1 and CDR2 sequences are MDHEN and SYDVKM. Trimming removed 6 bases from V and 2 bases from J; junction bases left unmatched: 11. Here the CDR3 reads CASSLDSSGSSTDTQYF. The DNA for the CDR3 is TGTGCCAGCAGCCTCGATTCTAGCGGGAGTTCCACAGATACGCAGTATTTT.

The genes are TRBV12-3 or TRBV12-4 and TRBJ2-5; the D gene is possibly TRBD1 (6 bases). The CDR3 length is 14 residues. Trimming left V 6 bases short and J 2 bases short, with 13 bases between. The CDR3 sequence: CASSPLDRQETQYF. CDR3 bases: TGTGCCAGCAGCCCTTTAGACAGGCAAGAGACCCAGTACTTC.

V and J are TRBV29-1 and TRBJ2-7; D is unclear. This CDR3 has 14 residues. V was clipped by 1 base and J by 2 bases, with 12 bases between them. Germline V CDR1 and CDR2: SQVTM, ANQGSEA. The CDR3 sequence is CSVEGAYKAYEQYF. The CDR3 DNA sequence: TGCAGCGTTGAAGGGGCCTATAAGGCCTACGAGCAGTACTTC.

In this sample, this clonotype turned up a few times. The rearrangement links TRBV20-1 to TRBJ2-1, with TRBD2 matching over 9 bases. CDR1 DFQATT and CDR2 SNEGSKA come from the germline V gene (reference sequence). The CDR3 sequence is 16 residues long. The trim removed 0 bases at V and 3 bases at J, leaving 6 bases unmatched. CDR3 residues: CSARDGAGGDYNEQFF. The CDR3 DNA sequence: TGCAGTGCTAGAGATGGGGCGGGGGGGGACTACAATGAGCAGTTCTTC.

This clonotype has only one observation. The CDR3 DNA follows: TGTGCCAGCAGTTCCCGGACTAGATTGAACACAGATACGCAGTATTTT. Its translation is CASSSRTRLNTDTQYF. The V and J genes are TRBV27 and TRBJ2-3; 7 nucleotides agree with TRBD2. The CDR3 runs to 16 residues. The germline gives CDR1 MNHEY, CDR2 SMNVEV (reference sequence). With 4 bases clipped from V and 2 bases from J, the junction kept 9 bases outside the gene matches.